This paragraph covers one T cell receptor (beta chain) sequence. Its cognate antigen is unknown. This record belongs to a study of T cell responses to AZD1222 COVID-19 vaccine. Germline V gives CDR1 SGHVS, CDR2 FQNEAQ. The length of the CDR3 is 14 residues. V dropped 2 bases and J dropped 5; count of bases not matched to a gene: 4. Clones were read by immunoSEQ multiplex PCR, and TCRdb kept only the in-frame ones, dropping some. The table has around 170,000 clones, roughly 93% seen once. General study results and limits: As reported, nearly half of all spike-specific TCRs target variant regions that are unmutated. Spike-specific TCR repertoires showed rising breadth and depth after two AZD1222 doses.

This chain links TRBV7-8 with TRBJ2-5, with TRBD1 matching 8 bases. This TCR was sampled from an adult in good health. This specimen consisted of peripheral blood, obtained on day 0 of AZD1222 vaccination. The CDR3, as DNA: TGTGCCAGCAGCTTACTACAGGGGGGCGAGACCCAGTACTTC. Amino acids: CASSLLQGGETQYF.